The 10 T cell receptor beta chains below were found in one sample sequenced in a study of blood T cell repertoires in COVID-19. Sequencing was performed with immunoSEQ multiplex PCR; in TCRdb, only in-frame clones are kept and a portion is missing. This table has about 140,000 clones, 88% appearing once. Sequencing was performed on peripheral blood. The receptors derive from a human donor with COVID-19, enrolled during active disease. The donor label of this sample is uncertain.

The gene calls are TRBV7-6 and TRBJ1-3; 12 bases line up with TRBD1. The CDR3 length is 18 residues. The J segment lost 2 bases and the V segment lost 6 bases, leaving 11 bases of the junction unmatched. From germline, CDR1 is SGHVS and CDR2 FNYEAQ. For the CDR3, the DNA is TGTGCCAGCAGTCCTTCGGGGGGACAGGGGGCTACTGGAAACACCATATATTTT. Amino acid sequence: CASSPSGGQGATGNTIYF.

This rearrangement joins TRBV7-9 to TRBJ2-7; 7 positions match TRBD1. CDR1 and CDR2 (germline): SEHNR, FQNEAQ (reference sequence). V dropped 1 base and J dropped 6; count of bases not matched to a gene: 12. The CDR3 extends over 16 amino acids. The CDR3 loop is CASSLGVRDRLSEQYF. CDR3 coding DNA: TGTGCCAGCAGCTTAGGAGTCCGGGACAGACTCTCCGAGCAGTACTTC.

The gene calls are TRBV2 and TRBJ2-5; TRBD1 matches at 10 bases. The V segment lost 8 bases and the J segment 5 bases; nucleotides outside the gene matches: 5. Germline V CDR1 and CDR2: SNHLY, FYNNEI. The CDR3 has 13 residues. CDR3: CASGQGGGETQYF. As DNA, the CDR3 is TGTGCCAGCGGACAGGGGGGTGGGGAGACCCAGTACTTC.

This rearrangement joins TRBV10-3 to TRBJ1-3; D call uncertain. Germline lookup yields CDR1 ENHRY and CDR2 SYGVKD. The CDR3 has 16 residues. V was trimmed by 4 bases and J by 0 bases, leaving 13 bases between them. CDR3 region: CAISGTAENSGNTIYF. CDR3 DNA sequence: TGTGCCATCAGTGGAACGGCGGAAAACTCTGGAAACACCATATATTTT.

This rearrangement joins TRBV5-1 to TRBJ1-5; TRBD1 is a possible D gene (6 bases). Trimming left V 0 bases short and J 2 bases short, with 15 bases between. In germline, CDR1 is SGHRS, CDR2 YFSETQ. The CDR3 extends over 17 amino acids. The CDR3 sequence: CASSLDPGAGGNQPQHF. The DNA of the CDR3 is TGCGCCAGCAGCTTGGATCCTGGGGCAGGGGGCAATCAGCCCCAGCATTTT.

The chain uses TRBV9 and TRBJ1-3, with 7 bases aligning to TRBD1. This CDR3 spans 17 amino acids. After removal of 4 bases from V and 0 bases from J, the junction contained 10 bases not matched to a gene. The V gene's germline CDR1 is SGDLS and CDR2 YYNGEE. This CDR3 is CASSLQDRDASGNTIYF. CDR3 sequence (DNA): TGTGCCAGCAGCTTACAAGACAGGGATGCCTCTGGAAACACCATATATTTT.

This clone has just one count. The chain joins TRBV7-2 to TRBJ2-5; D perhaps matches TRBD1 (5 bases). Trimming left V 5 bases short and J 5 bases short, with 18 bases between. CDR1 and CDR2 (germline): SGHTA, FQGNSA. The CDR3 sequence is 15 residues long. CDR3: CASSRRQTDGETQYF. CDR3 nucleotides: TGTGCCAGCAGCCGTCGTCAGACAGATGGGGAGACCCAGTACTTC.

CDR3 bases: TGTGCCAGCAGCCATTGGGGGCGGAGCTCCTACAATGAGCAGTTCTTC. Translating it yields CASSHWGRSSYNEQFF. The V call is TRBV14, the J call TRBJ2-1, with D possibly TRBD1 on 6 matching bases. V lost 3 bases and J 0 bases, leaving 12 bases between the germline ends. Germline assignment: CDR1 SGHDN and CDR2 FVKESK. The length of the CDR3 is 16 residues.

This chain links TRBV6-6 with TRBJ1-1, with TRBD1 as a possible D gene (6 bases). Trimming cost V 3 bases and J 6 bases, with 14 bases left between them. CDR1 is MNHNY, CDR2 SVGAGI, per germline (reference sequence). CDR3 size: 14 residues. The CDR3 is CASSYWDKRSEAFF. In DNA, the CDR3 is TGTGCCAGCAGTTATTGGGACAAAAGGTCTGAAGCTTTCTTT.

The genes are TRBV5-4 and TRBJ1-6; 7 positions agree with TRBD1. V lost 7 bases and J lost 6; bases outside the gene matches: 4. The CDR3 totals 13 residues. CDR1 is SGHNT and CDR2 is YYREEE in the germline V gene (reference sequence). Here the CDR3 DNA reads TGTGCCAGCCCGGGGGACAGTAATTCACCCCTCCACTTT. This codes for CASPGDSNSPLHF.